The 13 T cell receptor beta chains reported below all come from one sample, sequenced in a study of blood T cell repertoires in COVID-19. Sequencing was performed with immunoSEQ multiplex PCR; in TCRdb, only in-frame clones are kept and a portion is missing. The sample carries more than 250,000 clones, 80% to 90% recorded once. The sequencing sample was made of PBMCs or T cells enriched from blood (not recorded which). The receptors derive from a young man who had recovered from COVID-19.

The CDR3 coding sequence is TGTGCCAGCAGCGCTAGGGGCTCTGGAAACACCATATATTTT. This translates into CASSARGSGNTIYF. V gene TRBV5-4 combines with J gene TRBJ1-3; the D gene is possibly TRBD1 (5 bases). The CDR3 is made up of 14 amino acids. Trimming shortened V by 4 bases and J by 0 bases, and 8 bases separated the two germline ends. Germline V gene data show CDR1 as SGHNT and CDR2 as YYREEE (reference sequence).

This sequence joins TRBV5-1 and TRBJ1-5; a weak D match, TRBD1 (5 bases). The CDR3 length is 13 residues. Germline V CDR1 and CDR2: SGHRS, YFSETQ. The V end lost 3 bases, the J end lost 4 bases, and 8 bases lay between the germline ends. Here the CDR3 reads CASSSTVNQPQHF. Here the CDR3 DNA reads TGCGCCAGCAGCTCGACAGTAAATCAGCCCCAGCATTTT. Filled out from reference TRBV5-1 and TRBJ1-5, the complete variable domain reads KAGVTQTPRYLIKTRGQQVTLSCSPISGHRSVSWYQQTPGQGLQFLFEYFSETQRNKGNFPGRFSGRQFSNSRSEMNVSTLELGDSALYLCASSSTVNQPQHFGDGTRLSIL.

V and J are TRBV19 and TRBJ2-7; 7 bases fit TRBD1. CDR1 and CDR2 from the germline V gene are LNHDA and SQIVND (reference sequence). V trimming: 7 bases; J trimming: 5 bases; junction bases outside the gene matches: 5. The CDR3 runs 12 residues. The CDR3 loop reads CASKTGFDEQYF. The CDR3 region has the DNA TGTGCCAGTAAGACAGGGTTCGACGAGCAGTACTTC.

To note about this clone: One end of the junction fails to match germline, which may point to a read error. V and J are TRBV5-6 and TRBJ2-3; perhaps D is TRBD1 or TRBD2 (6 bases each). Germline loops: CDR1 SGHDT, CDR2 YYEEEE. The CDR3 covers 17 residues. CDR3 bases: TGTACCAGCAGCTTGGGGGGCGGGGCGGCTAGCACAGATACGCAGTATTTT. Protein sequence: CTSSLGGGAASTDTQYF.

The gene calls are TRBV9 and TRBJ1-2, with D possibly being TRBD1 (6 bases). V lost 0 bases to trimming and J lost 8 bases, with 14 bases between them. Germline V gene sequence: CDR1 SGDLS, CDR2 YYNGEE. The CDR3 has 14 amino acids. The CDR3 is CASSVDRAAEGYTF. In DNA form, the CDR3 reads TGTGCCAGCAGCGTAGACAGGGCTGCGGAGGGCTACACCTTC.

The CDR3 spells CASSQGAYEQYF. The CDR3 nucleotides read TGTGCCAGCAGCCAGGGGGCTTACGAGCAGTACTTC. The J gene is TRBJ2-7, the V gene TRBV28; 8 nucleotides match TRBD1. CDR1 and CDR2 (germline): MDHEN, SYDVKM. This CDR3 contains 12 residues. V was pared by 6 bases and J by 4 bases, with 2 bases of the junction left unmatched.

The CDR3 here is CASSVGGTNTGELFF. Here the CDR3 DNA reads TGTGCCAGCAGCGTAGGCGGTACGAACACCGGGGAGCTGTTTTTT. The chain is built from TRBV9 and TRBJ2-2; D is uncertain. V was shortened by 0 bases and J by 0 bases, with 6 bases between the two germline ends. CDR1 is SGDLS and CDR2 is YYNGEE in the germline V gene. The CDR3 extends over 15 amino acids.

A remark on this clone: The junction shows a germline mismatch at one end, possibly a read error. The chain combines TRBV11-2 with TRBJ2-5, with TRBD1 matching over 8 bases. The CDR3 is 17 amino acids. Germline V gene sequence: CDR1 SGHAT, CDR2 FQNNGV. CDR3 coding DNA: TGTGCCAGCACCTTATTAGGGACAGGAAAGTACCAAGAGACCCAGTACTTC. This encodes CASTLLGTGKYQETQYF.

CDR3 bases: TGTGCCAGCAGCCGAGAGAACAGGGGGCTAGGCACAGATACGCAGTATTTT. This codes for CASSRENRGLGTDTQYF. V usage is TRBV7-3 and J usage is TRBJ2-3; 9 bases match TRBD1. Trimming cost V 5 bases and J 1 base; bases outside gene matches: 10. CDR1 and CDR2 from the germline V gene are SGHTA and FQGTGA. The CDR3 runs to 17 residues.

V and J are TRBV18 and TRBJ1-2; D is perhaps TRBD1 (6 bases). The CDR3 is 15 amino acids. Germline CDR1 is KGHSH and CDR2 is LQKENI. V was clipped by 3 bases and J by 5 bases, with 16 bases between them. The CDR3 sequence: CASSPLTGQNYGYTF. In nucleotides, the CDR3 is TGTGCCAGCTCACCGCTCACAGGGCAGAATTATGGCTACACCTTC.

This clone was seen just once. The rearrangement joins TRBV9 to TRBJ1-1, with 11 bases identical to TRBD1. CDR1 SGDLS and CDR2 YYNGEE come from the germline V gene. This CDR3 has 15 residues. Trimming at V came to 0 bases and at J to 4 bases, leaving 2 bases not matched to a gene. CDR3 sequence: CASSVVGTGGTEAFF. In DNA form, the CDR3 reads TGTGCCAGCAGCGTAGTAGGGACAGGGGGCACTGAAGCTTTCTTT.

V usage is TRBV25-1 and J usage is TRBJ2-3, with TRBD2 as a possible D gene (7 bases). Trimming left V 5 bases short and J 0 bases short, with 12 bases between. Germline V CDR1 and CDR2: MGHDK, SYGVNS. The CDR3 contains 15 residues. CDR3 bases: TGTGCCAGCAGTAAACAGGGAGGGAGCACAGATACGCAGTATTTT. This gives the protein CASSKQGGSTDTQYF.

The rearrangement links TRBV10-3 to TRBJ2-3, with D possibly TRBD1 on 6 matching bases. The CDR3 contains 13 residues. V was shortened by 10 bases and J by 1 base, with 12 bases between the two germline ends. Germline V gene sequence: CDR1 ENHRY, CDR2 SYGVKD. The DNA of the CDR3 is TGTGCCACCCGACAGGATCGCACAGATACGCAGTATTTT. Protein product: CATRQDRTDTQYF.